These T cell receptor beta chains were read from a single sample in a study of blood T cell repertoires in COVID-19. The method was immunoSEQ multiplex PCR; TCRdb's version includes in-frame clones alone and lacks a portion of them. Here the sample spans approximately 150,000 clones, 79% being singletons. The sample was peripheral blood. These receptor sequences come from a man over 45 with active or convalescent COVID-19. Each CDR3 is given with its conserved first and last residue. D genes are given only for firm matches. Only part of the rows carry a size: once, few, many, or a class if the clone is expanded.

DNA: TGTGCCAGCAGCTTATTTTTCCGGGGGAACACTGAAGCTTTCTTT
CDR3: CASSLFFRGNTEAFF
size: NA
V: TRBV7-6
J: TRBJ1-1
D: NA

DNA: TGCAGCGCTAGCCCCTCGCCCCGGAATGAGCAGTTCTTC
CDR3: CSASPSPRNEQFF
size: NA
V: TRBV29-1
J: TRBJ2-1
D: NA

DNA: TGTGCCAGTAGTATCGGGAGGAGTGATAGGGGAGAGACCCAGTACTTC
CDR3: CASSIGRSDRGETQYF
size: NA
V: TRBV19
J: TRBJ2-5
D: TRBD2

DNA: TGTGCCAGCAGCCAAGAAAGACGAACTAGCGGGAGGCGGGAGACCCAGTACTTC
CDR3: CASSQERRTSGRRETQYF
size: NA
V: TRBV3-1/TRBV3-2
J: TRBJ2-5
D: TRBD2

DNA: TGCGCCAGCAGCCAAGTGGGACTAGCGGGCCCCAAAAACATTCAGTACTTC
CDR3: CASSQVGLAGPKNIQYF
size: NA
V: TRBV4-1
J: TRBJ2-4
D: TRBD2

DNA: TGTGCCAGCAGTTTACATGCTGGAAACACCATATATTTT
CDR3: CASSLHAGNTIYF
size: few
V: TRBV12-3/TRBV12-4
J: TRBJ1-3
D: NA

DNA: TGTGCCAGTAGTGTCACTAGCTCCTATTCCTACAATGAGCAGTTCTTC
CDR3: CASSVTSSYSYNEQFF
size: NA
V: TRBV19
J: TRBJ2-1
D: NA

DNA: TGCGCCAGCAGCTTGGCCCCTAGCCACACAGATACGCAGTATTTT
CDR3: CASSLAPSHTDTQYF
size: NA
V: TRBV5-1
J: TRBJ2-3
D: NA

DNA: TGTGCCAGCAGCCAGTCAGGACAGGGTCGACAGCCCCAGCATTTT
CDR3: CASSQSGQGRQPQHF
size: NA
V: TRBV13
J: TRBJ1-5
D: TRBD1

DNA: TGTGCCAGCAGCGTAGAGGGGACATTAGGTAGTAACTATGGCTACACCTTC
CDR3: CASSVEGTLGSNYGYTF
size: NA
V: TRBV9
J: TRBJ1-2
D: NA

DNA: TGTGCCAGCAGCCCCCCGAAGGGACTAGCGGGAGTAAGCGAGCAGTTCTTC
CDR3: CASSPPKGLAGVSEQFF
size: NA
V: TRBV13
J: TRBJ2-1
D: TRBD2

DNA: TGTGCCAGCAGCCCAGTTGGAGCGGGAGTGGTAGCAGATACGCAGTATTTT
CDR3: CASSPVGAGVVADTQYF
size: NA
V: TRBV2
J: TRBJ2-3
D: TRBD2

DNA: TGTGCCAGCAGCCCCAAACTAGCGGGGGGCGGAGATACGCAGTATTTT
CDR3: CASSPKLAGGGDTQYF
size: NA
V: TRBV5-4
J: TRBJ2-3
D: TRBD2

DNA: TGTGCCAGCAGCTCCCGGACAGTTTCGAATGAGCAGTTCTTC
CDR3: CASSSRTVSNEQFF
size: NA
V: TRBV11-3
J: TRBJ2-1
D: NA

DNA: TGTGCCAGTAGCTTGACAGGGGGCGGGTGGATGAACACTGAAGCTTTCTTT
CDR3: CASSLTGGGWMNTEAFF
size: NA
V: TRBV19
J: TRBJ1-1
D: TRBD1

DNA: TGTGCCAGCAGCTTAGTAGTTGGACAAAGCGACGAGCAGTACTTC
CDR3: CASSLVVGQSDEQYF
size: NA
V: TRBV7-8
J: TRBJ2-7
D: NA

DNA: TGTGCCAGCAGCGTAGGAGTAGCGGTGGTGGATACGCAGTATTTT
CDR3: CASSVGVAVVDTQYF
size: NA
V: TRBV9
J: TRBJ2-3
D: NA

DNA: TGTGCCAGCAGCCAAGAACTAGCGGGGTACACAGATACGCAGTATTTT
CDR3: CASSQELAGYTDTQYF
size: NA
V: TRBV4-2
J: TRBJ2-3
D: TRBD2

DNA: TGTGCCAGCAGCCTTACAGGAACATACACTGAAGCTTTCTTT
CDR3: CASSLTGTYTEAFF
size: few
V: TRBV3-1/TRBV3-2
J: TRBJ1-1
D: NA

DNA: TGCGCCAGCAGCCAACCGGGGGGGCCCTACGAGCAGTACTTC
CDR3: CASSQPGGPYEQYF
size: NA
V: TRBV4-1
J: TRBJ2-7
D: TRBD2

DNA: TGCAGTGCTAACAGGCTTGGGGAGCAGTACTTC
CDR3: CSANRLGEQYF
size: NA
V: TRBV20-1
J: TRBJ2-7
D: NA

DNA: TGTGCCAGTACGACCTTTGGGCTAATGCAGTACTTC
CDR3: CASTTFGLMQYF
size: NA
V: TRBV28
J: TRBJ2-7
D: NA

DNA: TGTGCCAGCAGCTTAAGGCAGGGCCAAGAGACCCAGTACTTC
CDR3: CASSLRQGQETQYF
size: NA
V: TRBV11-3
J: TRBJ2-5
D: NA

DNA: TGTGCCAGCAGCTTTGGGACAGGGGGCACAGATACGCAGTATTTT
CDR3: CASSFGTGGTDTQYF
size: NA
V: TRBV3-1/TRBV3-2
J: TRBJ2-3
D: TRBD1

DNA: TGTGCCAGCAGTTACTCGGGAGACGTCGGGGAGCTGTTTTTT
CDR3: CASSYSGDVGELFF
size: NA
V: TRBV6-6
J: TRBJ2-2
D: NA

DNA: TGTGCCAGCAGCCCTGAGCCGGGCCACAACGGGGCGCAGTATTTT
CDR3: CASSPEPGHNGAQYF
size: NA
V: TRBV4-2
J: TRBJ2-3
D: NA

DNA: TGTGCCAGCAGCCCTCTCGTCGGGTTCACAGATACGCAGTATTTT
CDR3: CASSPLVGFTDTQYF
size: NA
V: TRBV7-3
J: TRBJ2-3
D: NA

DNA: TGTGCCAGCTCACCGGGATCAGGGGCGAACACAGATACGCAGTATTTT
CDR3: CASSPGSGANTDTQYF
size: NA
V: TRBV18
J: TRBJ2-3
D: NA

DNA: TGTGCCAGCAGTGAATGGGGCAGCTCGAACACTGAAGCTTTCTTT
CDR3: CASSEWGSSNTEAFF
size: NA
V: TRBV25-1
J: TRBJ1-1
D: NA

DNA: TGTGCCAGCAGCTTAAGTGACGGGGCTAGCGGCTACAATGAGCAGTTCTTC
CDR3: CASSLSDGASGYNEQFF
size: NA
V: TRBV7-3
J: TRBJ2-1
D: TRBD2

DNA: TGCGCCAGCAGCCTCTCCCGGACACTCATTGGCGAGCAGTACTTC
CDR3: CASSLSRTLIGEQYF
size: few
V: TRBV4-1
J: TRBJ2-7
D: NA

DNA: TGTGCCAGCAGCCAAAGCATCGTGGGCTACACCTTC
CDR3: CASSQSIVGYTF
size: NA
V: TRBV3-1/TRBV3-2
J: TRBJ1-2
D: NA

DNA: TGTGCCAGCAGTTTAGTCAGGACAGGGTCCGTACAAGAGACCCAGTACTTC
CDR3: CASSLVRTGSVQETQYF
size: NA
V: TRBV28
J: TRBJ2-5
D: TRBD1

DNA: TGTGCCACCATCAGGGGGAACGCTGAAGCTTTCTTT
CDR3: CATIRGNAEAFF
size: NA
V: TRBV24-1
J: TRBJ1-1
D: TRBD1

DNA: TGTGCCACCAGTGATTTGCGGGTCGGGGAGCTGTTTTTT
CDR3: CATSDLRVGELFF
size: NA
V: TRBV24-1
J: TRBJ2-2
D: NA

DNA: TGTGCCAGCAGTTTATCGAGGCCCGGGTCCTACGAGCAGTACTTC
CDR3: CASSLSRPGSYEQYF
size: NA
V: TRBV27
J: TRBJ2-7
D: NA

DNA: TGTGCCAGCAGCTTACAGGGGGCCACCGGCGGGGAGCTGTTTTTT
CDR3: CASSLQGATGGELFF
size: NA
V: TRBV7-2
J: TRBJ2-2
D: TRBD1

DNA: TGTGCCAGCAGCCTTCCCGGGACTAGCGGGAGGGTCGGTGAGCAGTTCTTC
CDR3: CASSLPGTSGRVGEQFF
size: few
V: TRBV28
J: TRBJ2-1
D: TRBD2

DNA: TGTGCCAGCACGGGACTAGCGGGAGGGGGGGAGCAGTACTTC
CDR3: CASTGLAGGGEQYF
size: NA
V: TRBV25-1
J: TRBJ2-7
D: TRBD2

DNA: TGTGCCAGCAGCCAAGAATTTATTAGTCACCATGAGCAGTTCTTC
CDR3: CASSQEFISHHEQFF
size: NA
V: TRBV3-1/TRBV3-2
J: TRBJ2-1
D: NA

DNA: TGTGCCAGCAGCCACGAGGGGTTTACTAGCGGTCGGTACTTC
CDR3: CASSHEGFTSGRYF
size: few
V: TRBV3-1/TRBV3-2
J: TRBJ2-7
D: TRBD2

DNA: TGCAGCGCTATCGCCTCGGACAGCTACAATGAGCAGTTCTTC
CDR3: CSAIASDSYNEQFF
size: NA
V: TRBV29-1
J: TRBJ2-1
D: NA

DNA: TGTGCCAGCACTGAATCTAGCGGGAGCAACGATGAGCAGTTCTTC
CDR3: CASTESSGSNDEQFF
size: NA
V: TRBV6-1
J: TRBJ2-1
D: TRBD2

DNA: TGTGCCAGCAGTCCCCCGAGGGGGAAACTGTTTTTT
CDR3: CASSPPRGKLFF
size: NA
V: TRBV28
J: TRBJ1-4
D: NA

DNA: TGCGCCAGCAGCCAAGGGGGGCCTGAGGGGGCGACTAGTGAGCAGTTCTTC
CDR3: CASSQGGPEGATSEQFF
size: NA
V: TRBV4-1
J: TRBJ2-1
D: NA

DNA: TGTGCCAGCAGCGGACTAGCGGGGGGCAATGAGCAGTTCTTC
CDR3: CASSGLAGGNEQFF
size: NA
V: TRBV6-4
J: TRBJ2-1
D: TRBD2

DNA: TGCGCCAGCAGCCAAGGGGGACTAGGCCTCTACGAGCAGTACTTC
CDR3: CASSQGGLGLYEQYF
size: NA
V: TRBV4-1
J: TRBJ2-7
D: TRBD2

DNA: TGCGCCAGCAGCTTGGGGACTAGCTACTACAATGAGCAGTTCTTC
CDR3: CASSLGTSYYNEQFF
size: NA
V: TRBV5-1
J: TRBJ2-1
D: TRBD2

DNA: TGTGCCAGCAGCGAGGGGACTAGCGGGATCACAGATACGCAGTATTTT
CDR3: CASSEGTSGITDTQYF
size: NA
V: TRBV9
J: TRBJ2-3
D: TRBD2